This section outlines one T cell receptor beta chain sequence together with its context. Its antigen is not identified. The sample is drawn from a study of CD8+ T cells in alopecia areata. This sample's treatment: oral pan-JAK inhibitor, 5-10 mg twice daily. Separation by sorting yielded CD4+ and CD8+ T cells from PBMCs. The authors extracted RNA and reverse transcribed it into cDNA as the sequencing template. The repertoire was sequenced with immunoSEQ multiplex PCR; TCRdb's copy has only in-frame clones and lacks some. Of 110,000 or so clones listed, less than 60% are singletons. Study-level points and caveats: Clonality in lesional scalp, especially alopecia totalis/universalis, exceeded that of normal scalp. Patients shared TCRs less clearly than mice did, possibly owing to HLA.

The CDR3 totals 15 residues. V was pared by 6 bases and J by 9 bases, with 9 bases of the junction left unmatched. Germline assignment: CDR1 SNHLY and CDR2 FYNNEI. The clonotype originates from a human donor with alopecia areata. The rearrangement links TRBV2 to TRBJ2-1; TRBD2 aligns across 12 bases. The sequenced sample was CD4+ T cells sorted from blood, obtained at week 24, from a patient treated with tofacitinib. The CDR3 DNA reads as TGTGCCAGCAGCGCCACTAGCGGGGGGAGCAGTGAGCAGTTCTTC. Protein sequence: CASSATSGGSSEQFF.